Listed below are T cell receptor beta chains from one sample, sequenced in a study of T cell repertoires in cytomegalovirus infection. MiXCR was run by TCRdb on the reads, yielding one entry per CDR3 protein. The data hold fewer than 300,000 distinct CDR3 sequences, with about 26% observed a single time. The sample taken for sequencing was PBMCs. Receptors were obtained from a human donor in good health (CMV status not recorded). Some clones in this sample may be carry-over from other donors' samples. The CDR3 runs from the conserved cysteine through the conserved F or W. The D gene is left open where the match is weak. A row's size may be missing; if present it is once, few, many or a size class.

D	V	size	J	DNA	CDR3
-	TRBV20-1	-	TRBJ2-3	TGCAGTGCTAGTGGGAGCGGAGCGGAGGATACGCAGTATTTT	CSASGSGAEDTQYF
-	TRBV29-1	few	TRBJ2-1	TGCAGCGTTATGGACTGGGAAGGTGAGCAGTTCTTC	CSVMDWEGEQFF
-	TRBV28	-	TRBJ2-7	TGTGCCAGCAGGTCCGGGACTGAGGACGAGCAGTACTTC	CASRSGTEDEQYF
-	TRBV6-6	-	TRBJ2-2	TGTGCCAGCATTATGATTAAAAACACCGGGGAGCTGTTTTTT	CASIMIKNTGELFF
-	TRBV11-2	-	TRBJ1-6	TGTGCCAGCAGCTTAGGGGCCCGGGGGAGCTCCTATAATTCACCCCTCCACTTT	CASSLGARGSSYNSPLHF
TRBD1	TRBV9	few	TRBJ2-1	TGTGCCAGCAGCGTAGTAGGGGGCGCCCTCAATGAGCAGTTCTTC	CASSVVGGALNEQFF
-	TRBV6-2/TRBV6-3	-	TRBJ2-1	TGTGCCAGCAGTTACCCACCTGTGCAGAAAAAGCAGTTCTTC	CASSYPPVQKKQFF
-	TRBV28	-	TRBJ2-1	TGTGCCAGCATCGCAGGGGGGTTCAAGAATGAGCAGTTCTTC	CASIAGGFKNEQFF
TRBD2	TRBV12-3/TRBV12-4	few	TRBJ2-1	TGTGCCAGCAGTCCCGGGGGGGGCGGTGAGCAGTTCTTC	CASSPGGGGEQFF
-	TRBV6-5	-	TRBJ2-1	TGTGCCAGCAGGGAAGGTCCTTCCTACAATGAGCAGTTCTTC	CASREGPSYNEQFF
TRBD1	TRBV7-2	few	TRBJ1-6	TGTGCCAGCAGCCTGCAACGGGACAGGGGAGGTTCACCCCTCCACTTT	CASSLQRDRGGSPLHF
-	TRBV7-2	many	TRBJ1-5	TGTGCCAGCAGCCCAGAGCCCAATCAGCCCCAGCATTTT	CASSPEPNQPQHF
-	TRBV6-1	-	TRBJ1-5	TGTGCCAGCAGTGAAGGGACGAATCAGCCCCAGCATTTT	CASSEGTNQPQHF
TRBD2	TRBV20-1	many	TRBJ2-7	TGCAGTGCTAGAGGGACTAGCGTGCACGGTGGTTGGGAGCAGTACTTC	CSARGTSVHGGWEQYF
TRBD1	TRBV5-1	-	TRBJ2-7	TGCGCCAGCAGAGGGTGGGGACAGGGGAACGAGCAGTACTTC	CASRGWGQGNEQYF
TRBD1	TRBV10-3	-	TRBJ2-1	TGTGCCATCAGTGAAAGGGGGCAGGGTAATGAGCAGTTCTTC	CAISERGQGNEQFF
-	TRBV7-9	few	TRBJ1-1	TGTGCCAGCAGCCAGTCGGACCCGACGAACACTGAAGCTTTCTTT	CASSQSDPTNTEAFF
-	TRBV28	few	TRBJ1-2	TGTGCCACCAGTGTTTCGTTTAACTATGGCTACACCTTC	CATSVSFNYGYTF
-	TRBV29-1	-	TRBJ2-7	TGCAGCGTTGAGTTAGGGGGGGCCTACGAGCAGTACTTC	CSVELGGAYEQYF
-	TRBV27	many	TRBJ2-7	TGTGCCAGTAGTCCCAGGACAGACTCCTACGAGCAGTACTTC	CASSPRTDSYEQYF
-	TRBV5-1	-	TRBJ1-4	TGCGCCAGCAGCTTGAGCGGGGTCGGCGGTGAAAAACTGTTTTTT	CASSLSGVGGEKLFF
-	TRBV6-2/TRBV6-3	few	TRBJ2-3	TGTGCCAGCAGCGTGGGAGATACGCAGTATTTT	CASSVGDTQYF
TRBD2	TRBV7-3	many	TRBJ2-5	TGTGCCAGCAGACGGAGCGGGGGCCTCCAAGAGACCCAGTACTTC	CASRRSGGLQETQYF
TRBD1	TRBV28	-	TRBJ1-5	TGTGCCAGCAGTTACGGGGGACAGGCCTCTTTGGCCCAGCATTTT	CASSYGGQASLAQHF
-	TRBV11-3	-	TRBJ2-7	TGTGCCAGCAGCTTAAGTGGGGAGTCTATACAGTACTTC	CASSLSGESIQYF
-	TRBV20-1	-	TRBJ2-1	TGCAGTGCTAGAGGGGATTACAATGAGCAGTTCTTC	CSARGDYNEQFF
-	TRBV29-1	few	TRBJ1-5	TGCAGCGTCGCGGGGGGGAGCGGCAATCAGCCCCAGCATTTT	CSVAGGSGNQPQHF
-	TRBV28	-	TRBJ2-7	TGTGCCAGCGGGGGCCCCTACGAGCAGTACTTC	CASGGPYEQYF
TRBD1	TRBV7-9	few	TRBJ1-2	TGTGCCAGCAGCCCCCGGGACAGGGTAGGAGAGGGCTACACCTTC	CASSPRDRVGEGYTF
TRBD1	TRBV5-6	few	TRBJ1-1	TGTGCCAGCAGCTTAAGACAGGGGGCTGGTGAAGCTTTCTTT	CASSLRQGAGEAFF
-	TRBV20-1	few	TRBJ2-1	TGCAGAGCCATAGATAGGGATGAGCAGTTCTTC	CRAIDRDEQFF
TRBD2	TRBV7-2	-	TRBJ2-1	TGTGCCAGCAGCTTAGAGCGGTGGGGGGGTGAGCAGTTCTTC	CASSLERWGGEQFF
TRBD2	TRBV20-1	few	TRBJ2-1	TGCAGTGCTAGAGATCTCGTGGCTAGCGGGTACAATGAGCAGTTCTTC	CSARDLVASGYNEQFF
-	TRBV19	-	TRBJ2-2	TGTGCCAGTAGTGTGGGGGTTCGGGACACCGGGGAGCTGTTTTTT	CASSVGVRDTGELFF
-	TRBV7-2	-	TRBJ1-5	TGTGCCAGCAGCTTAGGGGTCGATCAGCCCCAGCATTTT	CASSLGVDQPQHF
-	TRBV7-2	-	TRBJ1-5	TGTGCCAGCAGCTCGACCCCGGATCAGCCCCAGCATTTT	CASSSTPDQPQHF
-	TRBV7-2	many	TRBJ2-1	TGTGCCAGCAGCTTAGCCGCAACAGGGACCTTCGGGAATGAGCAGTTCTTC	CASSLAATGTFGNEQFF
-	TRBV7-2	many	TRBJ2-3	TGTGCCAGCGGGGGGGGCCCTCGGGGTGATACGCAGTATTTT	CASGGGPRGDTQYF
-	TRBV6-2/TRBV6-3	many	TRBJ1-1	TGTGCCAGCAGTTACGGCTGGGGAGGTACTGAAGCTTTCTTT	CASSYGWGGTEAFF
-	TRBV10-3	few	TRBJ2-7	TGTGCCATCAGTTGGGACGTCGCGGCCTACGAGCAGTACTTC	CAISWDVAAYEQYF
-	TRBV27	-	TRBJ2-7	TGTGCCAGCAGACCCCAGGGCGGGGGCCTGGAGCAGTACTTC	CASRPQGGGLEQYF
TRBD2	TRBV6-2/TRBV6-3	few	TRBJ2-1	TGTGCCAGCAGTTACTCTAGCGGGGGGTCCGGTGAGCAGTTCTTC	CASSYSSGGSGEQFF
TRBD1	TRBV10-2	many	TRBJ1-3	TGCGCCAGCAGTGCCACGGGACAGGGAAACACCATATATTTT	CASSATGQGNTIYF
TRBD2	TRBV27	-	TRBJ2-3	TGTGCCAGCAGTTCCCCGGGAGGGAGCACAGATACGCAGTATTTT	CASSSPGGSTDTQYF
-	TRBV20-1	-	TRBJ2-5	TGCAGTGCTACCAATTTCCAAGAGACCCAGTACTTC	CSATNFQETQYF
-	TRBV6-5	once	TRBJ2-7	TGTGCCAGCAGTTACTCCTGGGACACCTCCTACGAGCAGTACTTC	CASSYSWDTSYEQYF
-	TRBV7-2	many	TRBJ2-7	TGTGCCAGCAGCTTATCTTTCATCGTGAGATACGAGCAGTACTTC	CASSLSFIVRYEQYF
TRBD2	TRBV6-5	few	TRBJ2-6	TGTGCCAGCAGTGGACTAGCGGGAGCTGGGGCCAACGTCCTGACTTTC	CASSGLAGAGANVLTF
-	TRBV18	few	TRBJ2-7	TGTGCCAGCTCATCCGACAGACCTACGGAGCAGTACTTC	CASSSDRPTEQYF
-	TRBV30	-	TRBJ1-3	TGTGCCTGGAGTGTAGTAGGGTCGGGAAACACCATATATTTT	CAWSVVGSGNTIYF
-	TRBV7-9	-	TRBJ2-1	TGTGCCAGCAGCCTTCCAGTCCGGACAGCCGTTTACAATGAGCAGTTCTTC	CASSLPVRTAVYNEQFF
-	TRBV28	few	TRBJ1-1	TGTGCCAGCAGTGGGGGAGGGGGTCGCGGTTTGGCTTTCTTT	CASSGGGGRGLAFF
-	TRBV27	-	TRBJ1-6	TGTGCCAGCAGCCAGGACAGAAATAATTCACCCCTCCACTTT	CASSQDRNNSPLHF
-	TRBV7-9	-	TRBJ2-3	TGTGCCAGCACCCCCGGAGGTACGCAGTATTTT	CASTPGGTQYF
-	TRBV6-2/TRBV6-3	-	TRBJ2-4	TGTGCCAGCAGTTACGGGGCTCGGAATAGAGACATTCAGTACTTC	CASSYGARNRDIQYF
TRBD2	TRBV28	many	TRBJ2-1	TGTGCCACCGAGACTAGCGACTCCTACAATGAGCAGTTCTTC	CATETSDSYNEQFF
TRBD1	TRBV4-1	-	TRBJ2-6	TGCGCCAGCAGCCGCTTCCTCGGGACAGGGGGCAAGGGATCTGGGGCCAACGTCCTGACTTTC	CASSRFLGTGGKGSGANVLTF
-	TRBV6-1	-	TRBJ2-5	TGTGCCGCAAAAGGGGTGAGGGAGACCCAGTACTTC	CAAKGVRETQYF
TRBD2	TRBV6-6	-	TRBJ2-2	TGTGCCAGCAGTTACATGCTAGCGGGATTCACCGGGGAGCTGTTTTTT	CASSYMLAGFTGELFF
-	TRBV6-8	-	TRBJ2-1	TGTGCCAGCAGGGAAACACTAGCTTCCAATGAGCAGTTCTTC	CASRETLASNEQFF